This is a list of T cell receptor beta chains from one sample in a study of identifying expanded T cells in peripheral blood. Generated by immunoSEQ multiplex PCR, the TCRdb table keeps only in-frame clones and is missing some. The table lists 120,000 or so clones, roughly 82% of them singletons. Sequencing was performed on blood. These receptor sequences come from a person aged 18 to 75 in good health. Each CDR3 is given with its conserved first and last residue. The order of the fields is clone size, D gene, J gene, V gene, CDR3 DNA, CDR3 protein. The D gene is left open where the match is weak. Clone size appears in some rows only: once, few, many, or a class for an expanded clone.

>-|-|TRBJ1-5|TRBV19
TGTGCCAGTAGTATCACGCGCAGGGCGGGCCAGCCCCAGCATTTT
CASSITRRAGQPQHF
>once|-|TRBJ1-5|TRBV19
TGTGCCAGTAGTAACGAACCCAGGGGTTGGCAGCCCCAGCATTTT
CASSNEPRGWQPQHF
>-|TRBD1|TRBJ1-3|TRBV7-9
TGTGCCAGCAGCTTGTCCGGGACAGGAATCCCAGACTCTGGAAACACCATATATTTT
CASSLSGTGIPDSGNTIYF
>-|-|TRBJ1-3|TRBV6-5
TGTGCCAGCAGTTCTAGGCGTAGGGGCGCGGACACCATATATTTT
CASSSRRRGADTIYF
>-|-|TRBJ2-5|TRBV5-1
TGCGCCAGCGCAGAGCTATTTCGGACAGCCTCCCTAGAGACCCAGTACTTC
CASAELFRTASLETQYF
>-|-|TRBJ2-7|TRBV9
TGTGCCAGCAGCCCAGGCGCTTACCCCAACTACGAGCAGTACTTC
CASSPGAYPNYEQYF
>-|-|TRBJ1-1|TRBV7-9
TGTGCCAGCAGCTTATCGCCCCCGGGAACTGAAGCTTTCTTT
CASSLSPPGTEAFF
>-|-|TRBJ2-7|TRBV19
TGTGCCAGTAGTATCCCCGGGCCCTACGAGCAGTACTTC
CASSIPGPYEQYF
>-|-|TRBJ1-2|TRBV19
TGTGCCAGCCTCGGAGCTGGCTACACCTTC
CASLGAGYTF
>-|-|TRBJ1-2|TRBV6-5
TGTGCCAGCAAGACGCCCCTTAACTATGGCTACACCTTC
CASKTPLNYGYTF
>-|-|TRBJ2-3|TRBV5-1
TGCGCCAGCAGCTTTTCGTCCGCCACAGATACGCAGTATTTT
CASSFSSATDTQYF
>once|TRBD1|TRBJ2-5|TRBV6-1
TGTGCCAGCCGGGACAGAGGAGTTGAGACCCAGTACTTC
CASRDRGVETQYF
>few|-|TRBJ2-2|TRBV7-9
TGTGCCAGCAGCTTATCGGATGCGAGTCGCACCGGGGAGCTGTTTTTT
CASSLSDASRTGELFF
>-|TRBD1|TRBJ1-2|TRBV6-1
TGTGCCAGCAGTGACAGCGGACAGGGGAGGGGCTATGGCTACACCTTC
CASSDSGQGRGYGYTF
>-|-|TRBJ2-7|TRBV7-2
TGTGCCAGCAGCCCAAACCGGATGGGGTCCTCCTACGAGCAGTACTTC
CASSPNRMGSSYEQYF
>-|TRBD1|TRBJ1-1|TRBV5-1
TGCGCCAGCAGCCTGCCCCAGGGGGGAGCTGAAGCTTTCTTT
CASSLPQGGAEAFF
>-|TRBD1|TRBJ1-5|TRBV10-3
TGTGCCATCACCTCCCAGGGACAGGGGCGCAATCAGCCCCAGCATTTT
CAITSQGQGRNQPQHF
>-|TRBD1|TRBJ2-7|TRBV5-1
TGCGCCAGCAGCCGAGGGGGCAACTCCTACGAGCAGTACTTC
CASSRGGNSYEQYF
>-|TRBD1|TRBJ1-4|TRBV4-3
TGCGCCAGCAGCCAGGGACAGGGAAATGAAAAACTGTTTTTT
CASSQGQGNEKLFF
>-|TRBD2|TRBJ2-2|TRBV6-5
TGTGCCAGCAGTTTTGGACTAGCGGCGGCCGGGGAGCTGTTTTTT
CASSFGLAAAGELFF
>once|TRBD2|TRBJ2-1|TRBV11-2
TGTGCCAGCAGCTTCCCTGATATAGCGGGGATATGGTCCTACAATGAGCAGTTCTTC
CASSFPDIAGIWSYNEQFF
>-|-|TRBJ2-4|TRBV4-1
TGCGCCAGCAGCCAAGGCCCGGGGGATGGTGTAGACATTCAGTACTTC
CASSQGPGDGVDIQYF
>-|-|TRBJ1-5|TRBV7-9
TGTGCCAGCAGCTTCGCCCAGCAGCCCCAGCATTTT
CASSFAQQPQHF